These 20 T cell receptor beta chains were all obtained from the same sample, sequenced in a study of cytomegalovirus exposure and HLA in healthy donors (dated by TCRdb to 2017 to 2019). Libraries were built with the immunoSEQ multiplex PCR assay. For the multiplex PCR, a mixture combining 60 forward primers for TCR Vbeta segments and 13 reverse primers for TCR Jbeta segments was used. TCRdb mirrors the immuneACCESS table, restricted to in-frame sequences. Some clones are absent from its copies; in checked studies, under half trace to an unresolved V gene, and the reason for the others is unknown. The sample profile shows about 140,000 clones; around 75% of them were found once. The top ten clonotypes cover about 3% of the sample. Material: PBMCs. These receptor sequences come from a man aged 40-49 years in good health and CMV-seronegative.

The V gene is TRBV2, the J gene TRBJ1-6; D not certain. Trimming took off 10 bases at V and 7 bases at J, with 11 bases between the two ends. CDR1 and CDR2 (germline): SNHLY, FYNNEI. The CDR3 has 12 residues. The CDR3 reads CATGRANSPLHF. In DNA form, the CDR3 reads TGTGCCACCGGGCGGGCAAATTCACCCCTCCACTTT.

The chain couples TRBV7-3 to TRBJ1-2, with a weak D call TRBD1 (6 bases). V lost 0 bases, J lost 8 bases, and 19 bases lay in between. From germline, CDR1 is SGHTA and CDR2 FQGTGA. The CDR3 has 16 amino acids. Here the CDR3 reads CASSLTPDSSRWGYTF. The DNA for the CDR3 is TGTGCCAGCAGCTTAACGCCGGACAGCTCTCGATGGGGCTACACCTTC.

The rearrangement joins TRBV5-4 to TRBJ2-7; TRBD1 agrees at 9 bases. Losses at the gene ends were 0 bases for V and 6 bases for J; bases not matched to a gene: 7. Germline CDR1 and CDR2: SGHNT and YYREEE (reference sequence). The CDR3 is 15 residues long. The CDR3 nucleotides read TGTGCCAGCAGCTTGGTCGGGACAGGGACCAGCGAGCAGTACTTC. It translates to CASSLVGTGTSEQYF.

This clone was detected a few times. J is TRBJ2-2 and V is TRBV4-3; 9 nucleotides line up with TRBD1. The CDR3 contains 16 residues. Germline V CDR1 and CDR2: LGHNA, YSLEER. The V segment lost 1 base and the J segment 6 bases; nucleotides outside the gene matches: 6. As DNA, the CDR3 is TGCGCCAGCAGCCAAGGGACAGGGGTAGTAGCCGGGGAGCTGTTTTTT. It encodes CASSQGTGVVAGELFF.

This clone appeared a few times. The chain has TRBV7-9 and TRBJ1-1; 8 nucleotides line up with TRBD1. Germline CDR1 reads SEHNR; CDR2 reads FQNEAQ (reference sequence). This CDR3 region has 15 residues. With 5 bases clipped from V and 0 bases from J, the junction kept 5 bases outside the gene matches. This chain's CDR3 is CASSARTGMNTEAFF. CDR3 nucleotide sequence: TGTGCCAGCAGCGCTCGGACAGGGATGAACACTGAAGCTTTCTTT.

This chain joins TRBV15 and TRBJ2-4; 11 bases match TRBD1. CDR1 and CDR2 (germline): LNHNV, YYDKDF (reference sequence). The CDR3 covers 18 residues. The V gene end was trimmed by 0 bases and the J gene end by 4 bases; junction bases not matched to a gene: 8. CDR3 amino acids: CATSREGVGTGGKNIQYF. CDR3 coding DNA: TGTGCCACCAGCAGAGAAGGGGTGGGGACAGGGGGAAAAAACATTCAGTACTTC.

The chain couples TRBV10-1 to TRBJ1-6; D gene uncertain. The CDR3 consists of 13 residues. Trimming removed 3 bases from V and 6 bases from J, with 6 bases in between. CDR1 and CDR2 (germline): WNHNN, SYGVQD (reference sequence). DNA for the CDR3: TGCGCCAGCAGTGACGGGGTTAATTCACCCCTCCACTTT. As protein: CASSDGVNSPLHF.

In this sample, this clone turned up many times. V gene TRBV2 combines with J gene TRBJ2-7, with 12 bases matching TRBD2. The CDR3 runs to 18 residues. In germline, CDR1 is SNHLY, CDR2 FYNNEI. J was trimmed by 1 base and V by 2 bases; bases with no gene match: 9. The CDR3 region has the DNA TGTGCCAGCAGTGAATCCCTAGCGGGGGGGCCTGGATCCTACGAGCAGTACTTC. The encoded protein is CASSESLAGGPGSYEQYF. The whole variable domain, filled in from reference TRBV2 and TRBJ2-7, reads EPEVTQTPSHQVTQMGQEVILRCVPISNHLYFYWYRQILGQKVEFLVSFYNNEISEKSEIFDDQFSVERPDGSNFTLKIRSTKLEDSAMYFCASSESLAGGPGSYEQYFGPGTRLTVT.

The DNA of the CDR3 is TGTGCCAGCAGTTTAAGGGGATCCAAAAACATTCAGTACTTC. Its protein product is CASSLRGSKNIQYF. The chain is built from TRBV27 and TRBJ2-4; possible D gene TRBD1, 5 bases. CDR1 is MNHEY and CDR2 is SMNVEV in the germline V gene (reference sequence). The CDR3 sequence is 14 residues long. V lost 2 bases to trimming and J lost 2 bases, with 7 bases between them.

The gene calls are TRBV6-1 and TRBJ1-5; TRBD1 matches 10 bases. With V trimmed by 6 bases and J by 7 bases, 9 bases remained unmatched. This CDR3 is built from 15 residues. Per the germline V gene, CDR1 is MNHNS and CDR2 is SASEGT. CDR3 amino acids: CASSMTGGAGQPQHF. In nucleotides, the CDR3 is TGTGCCAGCAGCATGACAGGGGGCGCAGGACAGCCCCAGCATTTT.

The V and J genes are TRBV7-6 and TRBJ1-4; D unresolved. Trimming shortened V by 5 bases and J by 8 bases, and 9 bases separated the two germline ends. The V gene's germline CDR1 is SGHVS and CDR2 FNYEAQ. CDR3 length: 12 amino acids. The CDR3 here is CASSHREEKLFF. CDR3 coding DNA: TGTGCCAGCAGCCACCGGGAGGAAAAACTGTTTTTT.

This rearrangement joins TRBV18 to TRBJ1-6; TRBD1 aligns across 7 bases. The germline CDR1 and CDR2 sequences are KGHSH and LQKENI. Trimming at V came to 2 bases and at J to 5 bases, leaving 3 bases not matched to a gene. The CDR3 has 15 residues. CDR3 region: CASSPTTGNNSPLHF. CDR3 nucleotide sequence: TGTGCCAGCTCACCAACGACAGGGAATAATTCACCCCTCCACTTT.

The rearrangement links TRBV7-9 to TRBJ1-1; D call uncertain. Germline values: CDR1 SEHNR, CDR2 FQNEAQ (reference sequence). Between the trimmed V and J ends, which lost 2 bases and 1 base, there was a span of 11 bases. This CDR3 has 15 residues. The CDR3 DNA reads TGTGCCAGCAGCTTACGAGGAGGAAAGAACACTGAAGCTTTCTTT. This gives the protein CASSLRGGKNTEAFF.

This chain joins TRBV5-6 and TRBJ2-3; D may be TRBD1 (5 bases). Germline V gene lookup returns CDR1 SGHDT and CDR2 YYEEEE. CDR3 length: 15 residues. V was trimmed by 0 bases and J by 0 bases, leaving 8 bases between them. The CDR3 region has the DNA TGTGCCAGCAGCTTGGTAGGGGTTAGCACAGATACGCAGTATTTT. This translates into CASSLVGVSTDTQYF.

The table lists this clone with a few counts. CDR3 in DNA: TGTGCCAGCAATCTAGGGGCCGGTCGAATCTACGAGCAGTACTTC. This encodes CASNLGAGRIYEQYF. The V and J genes are TRBV2 and TRBJ2-7, with D maybe TRBD1 (5 bases). The CDR3 has 15 amino acids. Trimming stripped 7 bases from V and 3 bases from J, with 19 bases between. The germline CDR1 and CDR2 sequences are SNHLY and FYNNEI.

The CDR3 nucleotides read TGTGCCAGCAGCCATTCAACAGGGGGCGGGGAGCAGTTCTTC. It is translated as CASSHSTGGGEQFF. The chain has TRBV7-2 and TRBJ2-1; the match to TRBD1 covers 9 bases. Germline V gene data show CDR1 as SGHTA and CDR2 as FQGNSA. V gave up 5 bases and J gave up 10 bases; unmatched junction bases: 9. This CDR3 has 14 residues.

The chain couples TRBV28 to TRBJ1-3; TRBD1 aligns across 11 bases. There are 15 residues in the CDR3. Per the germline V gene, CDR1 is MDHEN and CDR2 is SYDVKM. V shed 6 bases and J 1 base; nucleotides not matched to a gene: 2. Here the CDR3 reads CASSRDRGSGNTIYF. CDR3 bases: TGTGCCAGCAGCCGGGACAGGGGGTCTGGAAACACCATATATTTT. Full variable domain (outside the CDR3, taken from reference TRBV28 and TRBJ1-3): DVKVTQSSRYLVKRTGEKVFLECVQDMDHENMFWYRQDPGLGLRLIYFSYDVKMKEKGDIPEGYSVSREKKERFSLILESASTNQTSMYLCASSRDRGSGNTIYFGEGSWLTVV.

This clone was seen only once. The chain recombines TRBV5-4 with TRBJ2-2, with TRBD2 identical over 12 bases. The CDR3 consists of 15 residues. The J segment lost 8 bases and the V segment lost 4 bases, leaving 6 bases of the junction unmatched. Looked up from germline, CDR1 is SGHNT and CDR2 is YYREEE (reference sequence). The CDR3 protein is CASSLAGGLEGELFF. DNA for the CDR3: TGTGCCAGCAGCCTAGCGGGGGGGCTCGAGGGGGAGCTGTTTTTT.

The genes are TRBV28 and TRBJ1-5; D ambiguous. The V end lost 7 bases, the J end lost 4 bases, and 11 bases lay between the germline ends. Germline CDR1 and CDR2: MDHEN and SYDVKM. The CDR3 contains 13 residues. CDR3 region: CASTRGQNQPQHF. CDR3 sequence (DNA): TGTGCCAGCACCCGGGGTCAAAATCAGCCCCAGCATTTT.

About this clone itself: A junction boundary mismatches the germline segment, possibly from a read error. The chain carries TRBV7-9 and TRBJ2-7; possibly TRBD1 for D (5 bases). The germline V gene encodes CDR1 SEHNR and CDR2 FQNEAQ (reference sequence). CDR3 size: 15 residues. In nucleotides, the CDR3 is TGTTCCAGCAGCCCGTTCCAGGGAATTTTGAACGAGCAGTACTTC. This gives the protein CSSSPFQGILNEQYF.